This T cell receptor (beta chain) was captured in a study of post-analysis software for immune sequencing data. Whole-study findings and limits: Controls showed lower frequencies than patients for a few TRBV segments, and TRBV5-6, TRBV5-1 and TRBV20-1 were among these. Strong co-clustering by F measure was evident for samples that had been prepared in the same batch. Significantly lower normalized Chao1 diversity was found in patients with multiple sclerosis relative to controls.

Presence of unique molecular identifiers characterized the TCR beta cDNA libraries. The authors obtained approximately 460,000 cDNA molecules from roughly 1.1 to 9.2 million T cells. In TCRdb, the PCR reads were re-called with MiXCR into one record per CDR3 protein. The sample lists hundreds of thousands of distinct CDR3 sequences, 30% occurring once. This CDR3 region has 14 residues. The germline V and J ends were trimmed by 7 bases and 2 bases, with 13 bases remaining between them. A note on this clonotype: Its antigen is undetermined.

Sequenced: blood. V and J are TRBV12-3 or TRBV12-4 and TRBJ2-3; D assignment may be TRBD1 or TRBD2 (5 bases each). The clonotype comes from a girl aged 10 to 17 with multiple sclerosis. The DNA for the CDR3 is TGTGCCAGCACCGGGACCTTTACCACAGATACGCAGTATTTT. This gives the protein CASTGTFTTDTQYF.